Included here is one T cell receptor (beta chain) sequence, with context. TCRdb's copy holds only in-frame clones and misses some; the assay was immunoSEQ multiplex PCR. The sample contains about 400,000 clones, about 90% of which appear only once. After removal of 2 bases from V and 0 bases from J, the junction contained 4 bases not matched to a gene. Germline V gene lookup returns CDR1 SGHDT and CDR2 YYEEEE. The CDR3 length is 17 residues. The record originates from a study of blood T cell repertoires in COVID-19. Sequenced input: peripheral blood. This receptor was identified in a man between 40 and 49 years old with acute or convalescent COVID-19. The gene calls are TRBV5-6 and TRBJ2-6, with 8 positions matching TRBD2. As DNA, the CDR3 is TGTGCCAGCAGCTTATTCAGCGGGGGCTCTGGGGCCAACGTCCTGACTTTC. It encodes CASSLFSGGSGANVLTF.